This T cell receptor (beta chain) originates from a study of radiotherapy plus CTLA-4 blockade in lung cancer listed by TCRdb under 2018. Turning to the overall study: Objective responses were observed in 18% of enrolled patients, and disease control was achieved in 31%. What the study reported, not specific to this receptor: After treatment with radiotherapy and ipilimumab, TCR clones that originated in tumors expanded in peripheral blood. Increased serum interferon-beta after radiation, together with early dynamic changes in blood T cell clones, were reported to be the strongest predictors of response.

Focal radiation therapy combined with CTLA-4 blockade (ipilimumab) was tested in patients with chemo-refractory metastatic non-small-cell lung cancer. Receptors were amplified or captured by the immunoSEQ multiplex PCR assay. Drawn from immuneACCESS, this table holds only the in-frame rearrangements with V and J called that TCRdb kept. Clones are partly lost; checked studies trace under half to an unresolved V gene and leave the rest unexplained. The sample includes roughly 53,000 clones, with roughly three quarters observed a single time. The ten largest clones capture 3.2% of the sample. This clone was seen only once. Its target antigen remains unknown. Base qualities are not recorded, but no much larger clone differs from it by a single base. In the germline V gene, CDR1 corresponds to MGHRA and CDR2 to YSYEKL. Trimming removed 1 base from V and 0 bases from J, leaving 10 bases between the germline ends. The CDR3, from cysteine to phenylalanine, totals 15 residues. The retained sequence is limited to the CDR3, 45 bases, with the frame set at the first base.

This receptor chain uses TRBV4-1 and TRBJ2-7; the D gene is perhaps TRBD2, from 5 matching bases. This specimen consisted of peripheral blood, obtained from a patient treated with radiotherapy plus ipilimumab. This TCR derives from a human donor with non-small cell lung cancer who had a partial response to radiotherapy plus ipilimumab. The CDR3 protein: CASSQGGSFSYEQYF. The DNA sequence reads TGCGCCAGCAGCCAAGGCGGGTCTTTCTCCTACGAGCAGTACTTC.